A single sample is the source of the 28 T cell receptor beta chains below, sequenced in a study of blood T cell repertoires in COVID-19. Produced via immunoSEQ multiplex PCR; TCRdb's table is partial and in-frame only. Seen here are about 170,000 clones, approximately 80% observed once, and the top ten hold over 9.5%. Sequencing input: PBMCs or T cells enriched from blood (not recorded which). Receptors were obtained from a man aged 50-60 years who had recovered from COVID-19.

The CDR3 nucleotides read TGCAGCGTCCCGATAGGGGGCAATGATGTCGGAGGCTACACCTTC. It is translated as CSVPIGGNDVGGYTF. This chain joins TRBV29-1 and TRBJ1-2, with 7 positions matching TRBD1. This CDR3 region has 15 residues. Trimming at V came to 6 bases and at J to 8 bases, leaving 18 bases not matched to a gene. The germline V gene has CDR1 SQVTM and CDR2 ANQGSEA.

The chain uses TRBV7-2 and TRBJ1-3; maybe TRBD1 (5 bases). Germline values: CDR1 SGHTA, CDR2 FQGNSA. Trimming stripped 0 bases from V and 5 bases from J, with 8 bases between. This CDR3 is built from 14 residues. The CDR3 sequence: CASSLAYRRNTIYF. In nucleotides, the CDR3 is TGTGCCAGCAGCTTAGCCTACAGGAGAAACACCATATATTTT.

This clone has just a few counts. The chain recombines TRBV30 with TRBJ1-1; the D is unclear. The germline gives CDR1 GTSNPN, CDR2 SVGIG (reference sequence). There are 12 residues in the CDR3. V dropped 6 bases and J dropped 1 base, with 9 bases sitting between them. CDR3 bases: TGTGCCTGCAGCGACCCGAACACTGAAGCTTTCTTT. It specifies CACSDPNTEAFF.

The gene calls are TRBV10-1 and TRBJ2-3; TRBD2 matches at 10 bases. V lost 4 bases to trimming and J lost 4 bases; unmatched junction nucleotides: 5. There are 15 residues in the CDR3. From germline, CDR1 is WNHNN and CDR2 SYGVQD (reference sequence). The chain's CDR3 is CASSGKRGGADTQYF. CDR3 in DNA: TGCGCCAGCAGTGGAAAGCGGGGGGGCGCAGATACGCAGTATTTT.

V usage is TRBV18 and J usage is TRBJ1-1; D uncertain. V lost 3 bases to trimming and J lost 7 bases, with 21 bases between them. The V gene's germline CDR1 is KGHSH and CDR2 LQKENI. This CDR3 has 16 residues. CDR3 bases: TGTGCCAGCTCACCTGAATCAAGTATCATCCGGGGTGAAGCTTTCTTT. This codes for CASSPESSIIRGEAFF. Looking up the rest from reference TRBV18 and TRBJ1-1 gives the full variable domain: NAGVMQNPRHLVRRRGQEARLRCSPMKGHSHVYWYRQLPEEGLKFMVYLQKENIIDESGMPKERFSAEFPKEGPSILRIQQVVRGDSAAYFCASSPESSIIRGEAFFGQGTRLTVV.

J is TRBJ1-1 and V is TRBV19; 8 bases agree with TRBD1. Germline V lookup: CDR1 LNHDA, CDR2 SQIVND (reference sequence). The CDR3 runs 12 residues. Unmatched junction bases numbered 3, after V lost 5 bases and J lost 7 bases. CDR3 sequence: CASSWGTGEAFF. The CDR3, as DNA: TGTGCCAGTAGTTGGGGGACAGGTGAAGCTTTCTTT.

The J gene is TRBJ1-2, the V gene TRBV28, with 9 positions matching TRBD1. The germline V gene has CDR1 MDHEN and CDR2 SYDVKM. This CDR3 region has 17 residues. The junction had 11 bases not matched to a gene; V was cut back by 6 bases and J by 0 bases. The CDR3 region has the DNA TGTGCCAGCAGGCGTAACCGGGACAGGGTTTCTAACTATGGCTACACCTTC. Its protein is CASRRNRDRVSNYGYTF.

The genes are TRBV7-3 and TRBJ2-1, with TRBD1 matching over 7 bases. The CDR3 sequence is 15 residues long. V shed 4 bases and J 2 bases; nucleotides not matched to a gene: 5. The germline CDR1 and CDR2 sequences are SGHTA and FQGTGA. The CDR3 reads CASSSRQGAYNEQFF. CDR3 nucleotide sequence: TGTGCCAGCAGCTCTAGACAGGGAGCCTACAATGAGCAGTTCTTC.

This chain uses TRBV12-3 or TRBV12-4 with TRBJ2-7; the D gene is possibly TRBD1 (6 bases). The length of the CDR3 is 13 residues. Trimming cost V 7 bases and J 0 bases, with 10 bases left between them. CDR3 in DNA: TGTGCCAGCAAGAGGGGACACTCCTACGAGCAGTACTTC. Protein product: CASKRGHSYEQYF.

CDR3 sequence reads: CASSQPQGLSNEKLFF. DNA for the CDR3: TGCGCCAGCAGCCAACCACAGGGGCTCTCTAATGAAAAACTGTTTTTT. The gene calls are TRBV4-1 and TRBJ1-4; TRBD1 matches 7 bases. After removal of 2 bases from V and 3 bases from J, the junction contained 6 bases not matched to a gene. Germline loops: CDR1 MGHRA, CDR2 YSYEKL. The CDR3 sequence is 16 residues long.

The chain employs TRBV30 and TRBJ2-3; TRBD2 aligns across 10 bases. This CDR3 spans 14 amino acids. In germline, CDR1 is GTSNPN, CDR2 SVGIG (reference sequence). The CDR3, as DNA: TGTGCTGCACGGACTAGCGGCTTCACAGATACGCAGTATTTT. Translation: CAARTSGFTDTQYF.

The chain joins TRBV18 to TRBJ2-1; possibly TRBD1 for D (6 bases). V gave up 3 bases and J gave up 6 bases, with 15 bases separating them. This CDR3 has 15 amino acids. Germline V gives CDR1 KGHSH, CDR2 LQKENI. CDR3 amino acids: CASSPPGQGPNEQFF. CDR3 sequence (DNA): TGTGCCAGCTCACCCCCAGGGCAGGGGCCCAATGAGCAGTTCTTC.

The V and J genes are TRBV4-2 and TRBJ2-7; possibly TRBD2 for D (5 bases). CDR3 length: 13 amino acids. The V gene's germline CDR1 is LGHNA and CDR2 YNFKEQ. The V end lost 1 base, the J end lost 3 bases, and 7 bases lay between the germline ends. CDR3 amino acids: CASSQGRDYEQYF. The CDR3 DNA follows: TGTGCCAGCAGCCAAGGACGGGACTACGAGCAGTACTTC.

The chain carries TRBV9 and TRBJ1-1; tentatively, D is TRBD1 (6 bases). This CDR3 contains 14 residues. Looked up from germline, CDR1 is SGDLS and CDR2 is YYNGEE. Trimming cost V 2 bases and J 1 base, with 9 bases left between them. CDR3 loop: CASSVTGRNTEAFF. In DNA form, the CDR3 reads TGTGCCAGCAGCGTCACAGGGCGGAACACTGAAGCTTTCTTT.

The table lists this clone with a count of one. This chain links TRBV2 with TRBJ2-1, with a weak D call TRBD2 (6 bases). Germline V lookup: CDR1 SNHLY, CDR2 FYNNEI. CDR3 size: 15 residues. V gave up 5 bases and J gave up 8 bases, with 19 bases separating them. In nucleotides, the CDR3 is TGTGCCAGCAGTACCAATGGAGCCGGGAGCGATGAGCAGTTCTTC. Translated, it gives CASSTNGAGSDEQFF.

The CDR3 loop is CASRRTGTEAFF. The CDR3, as DNA: TGTGCCAGCAGGAGGACAGGGACTGAAGCTTTCTTT. V gene TRBV6-5 combines with J gene TRBJ1-1; 8 bases align to TRBD1. After removal of 6 bases from V and 5 bases from J, the junction contained 2 bases not matched to a gene. The CDR3 has 12 amino acids. Germline CDR1 reads MNHEY; CDR2 reads SVGAGI.

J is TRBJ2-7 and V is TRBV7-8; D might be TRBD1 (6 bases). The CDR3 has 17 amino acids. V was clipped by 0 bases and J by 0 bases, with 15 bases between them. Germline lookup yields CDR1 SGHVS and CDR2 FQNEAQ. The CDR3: CASSLAHLGGISYEQYF. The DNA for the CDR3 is TGTGCCAGCAGCTTAGCGCATTTAGGGGGTATCTCCTACGAGCAGTACTTC.

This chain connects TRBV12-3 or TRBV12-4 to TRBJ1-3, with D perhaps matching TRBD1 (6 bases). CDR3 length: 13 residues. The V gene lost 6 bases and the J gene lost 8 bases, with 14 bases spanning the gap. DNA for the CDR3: TGTGCCAGCAGCCACAAACAGGGCCACACCATATATTTT. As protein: CASSHKQGHTIYF.

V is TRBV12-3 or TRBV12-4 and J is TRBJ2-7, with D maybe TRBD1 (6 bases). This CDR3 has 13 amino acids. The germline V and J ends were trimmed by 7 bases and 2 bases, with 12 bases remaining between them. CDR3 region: CASTEDSTYEQYF. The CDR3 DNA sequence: TGTGCCAGCACCGAGGACAGCACCTACGAGCAGTACTTC.

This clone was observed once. In DNA form, the CDR3 reads TGTGCCAGCAGCTTAAAAGCGCTCGGGGGGAATGAGCAGTTCTTC. Translating gives CASSLKALGGNEQFF. The rearrangement links TRBV11-2 to TRBJ2-1, with 7 bases fitting TRBD2. Trimming took 2 bases from V and 7 from J; bases not matched to a gene: 8. The CDR3 spans 15 residues. Looked up from germline, CDR1 is SGHAT and CDR2 is FQNNGV. The entire variable domain, with the rest obtained from reference TRBV11-2 and TRBJ2-1, is as follows: EAGVAQSPRYKIIEKRQSVAFWCNPISGHATLYWYQQILGQGPKLLIQFQNNGVVDDSQLPKDRFSAERLKGVDSTLKIQPAKLEDSAVYLCASSLKALGGNEQFFGPGTRLTVL.

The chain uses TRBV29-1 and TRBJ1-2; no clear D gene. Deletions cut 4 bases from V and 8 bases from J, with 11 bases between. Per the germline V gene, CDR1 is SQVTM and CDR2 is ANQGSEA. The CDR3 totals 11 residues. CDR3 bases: TGCAGCGTTGGGCAGGCTGGGGGCTACACCTTC. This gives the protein CSVGQAGGYTF.

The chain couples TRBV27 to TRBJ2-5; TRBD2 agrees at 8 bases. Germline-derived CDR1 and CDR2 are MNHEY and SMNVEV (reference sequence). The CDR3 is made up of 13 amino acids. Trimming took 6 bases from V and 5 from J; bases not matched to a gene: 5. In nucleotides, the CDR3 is TGTGCCAGCAGGTTCGGGAGGGGGGAGACCCAGTACTTC. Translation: CASRFGRGETQYF.

Here the CDR3 DNA reads TGTGCCAGCAGCAAAGAGGGGGTGGGTAATTCACCCCTCCACTTT. Amino acids: CASSKEGVGNSPLHF. This chain joins TRBV21-1 and TRBJ1-6; TRBD1 is taken as the D call from the table, unchecked against the DNA. TRBV21-1 is listed as a pseudogene. The CDR3 covers 15 residues.

The CDR3 DNA reads TGTGCCTGGAGTCGGGAAAAGGGCGGCGAGCAGTACTTC. As protein: CAWSREKGGEQYF. This chain uses TRBV30 with TRBJ2-7; TRBD2 might be the D (5 bases). The germline V gene has CDR1 GTSNPN and CDR2 SVGIG (reference sequence). The V and J ends lost 2 bases and 6 bases respectively, with 14 bases between them. This CDR3 has 13 residues.

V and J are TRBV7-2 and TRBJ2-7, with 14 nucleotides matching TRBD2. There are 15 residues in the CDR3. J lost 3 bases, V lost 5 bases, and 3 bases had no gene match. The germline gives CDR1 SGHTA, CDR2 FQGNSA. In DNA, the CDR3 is TGTGCCAGCAGCAGGACTAGCGGGGGGTACTACGAGCAGTACTTC. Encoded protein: CASSRTSGGYYEQYF.

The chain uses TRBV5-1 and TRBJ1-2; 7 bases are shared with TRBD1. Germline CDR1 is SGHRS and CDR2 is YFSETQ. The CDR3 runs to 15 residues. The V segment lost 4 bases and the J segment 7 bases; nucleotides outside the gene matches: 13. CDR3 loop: CASSTRQGTFGGYTF. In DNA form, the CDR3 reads TGCGCCAGCAGCACCCGACAGGGTACTTTCGGTGGCTACACCTTC.

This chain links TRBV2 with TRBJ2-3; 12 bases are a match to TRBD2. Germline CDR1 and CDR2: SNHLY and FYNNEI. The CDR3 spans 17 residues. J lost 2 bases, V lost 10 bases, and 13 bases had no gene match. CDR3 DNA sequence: TGTGCCATTGGACTAGCGGGAAAAACCCGCTCCACAGATACGCAGTATTTT. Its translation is CAIGLAGKTRSTDTQYF. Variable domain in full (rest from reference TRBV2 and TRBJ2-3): EPEVTQTPSHQVTQMGQEVILRCVPISNHLYFYWYRQILGQKVEFLVSFYNNEISEKSEIFDDQFSVERPDGSNFTLKIRSTKLEDSAMYFCAIGLAGKTRSTDTQYFGPGTRLTVL.

CDR3 loop: CASSLEGSANSPLHF. The CDR3 region has the DNA TGCGCCAGCAGCCTCGAGGGAAGTGCCAATTCACCCCTCCACTTT. The V gene is TRBV5-1, the J gene TRBJ1-6; D not certain. Trimming left V 4 bases short and J 7 bases short, with 15 bases between. This CDR3 contains 15 residues. Germline V gives CDR1 SGHRS, CDR2 YFSETQ.